This record looks at one TCR beta chain sequence and its context. The data derive from a study of blood T cell repertoires in COVID-19. Study overall: Nucleic acid was either cDNA or gDNA, and it came from T cells, B-cell-depleted T cells, or PBMCs.

Produced via immunoSEQ multiplex PCR; TCRdb's table is partial and in-frame only. The data show around 290,000 clones, roughly nine tenths seen once. The CDR3 is made up of 16 amino acids. V lost 3 bases to trimming and J lost 0 bases; unmatched junction nucleotides: 5. Germline-derived CDR1 and CDR2 are SGHRS and YFSETQ. The sample taken for sequencing was PBMCs or T cells enriched from blood (not recorded which). The receptor comes from a woman in her 40s who had recovered from COVID-19. The V and J genes are TRBV5-1 and TRBJ1-4, with 7 nucleotides matching TRBD1. The CDR3 region has the DNA TGCGCCAGCAGCTCGGGACAGCTTGCAACTAATGAAAAACTGTTTTTT. This encodes CASSSGQLATNEKLFF.